Only a few counts were recorded for the clone carrying this T cell receptor (beta chain). Its antigen is not identified. The data were taken from a study of T cells after yellow fever vaccination. Study-wide results and limits: Clones from primary vaccination mostly reappeared after the booster (roughly 95% CD4, around 90% CD8).

With V trimmed by 4 bases and J by 3 bases, 3 bases remained unmatched. Germline loops: CDR1 MDHEN, CDR2 SYDVKM. The CDR3 length is 13 residues. TCRdb re-called the 5' RACE reads through MiXCR, storing one row per CDR3 protein. The data hold almost 600,000 distinct CDR3 sequences, with approximately 13% observed a single time. V usage is TRBV28 and J usage is TRBJ2-7; 7 bases are shared with TRBD2. Here the sequenced sample was PBMCs, taken on the day of the yellow fever booster vaccination. The sequence was collected from a man aged 25-40 years who received the YFV17D yellow fever vaccine. The CDR3 DNA reads TGTGCCAGCAGTTCTAGCGGAATCTACGAGCAGTACTTC. Translated, it gives CASSSSGIYEQYF.